This TCR beta chain derives from a study of shared clonotypes between healthy human individuals. Here immunoSEQ multiplex PCR was the method, and the copy in TCRdb shows in-frame clones only, minus some. The table has roughly 2.4 million clones, about 94% seen once. The germline CDR1 and CDR2 sequences are DFQATT and SNEGSKA (reference sequence). The CDR3 consists of 11 residues. V dropped 0 bases and J dropped 10 bases, with 6 bases sitting between them. As to this clone: What it binds is not known.

The study, taken as a whole, reports: Naive subsets tended to show greater estimated richness than memory subsets.

This chain joins TRBV20-1 and TRBJ2-2; D is unresolved. Material for sequencing was naive CD4+ T cells sorted from blood. This sample's subset: CD45RA+ positively selected. The source is a man aged 18 to 29 in good health. The CDR3 protein is CSARDKAELFF. The CDR3 bases are TGCAGTGCTAGAGATAAAGCGGAGCTGTTTTTT.